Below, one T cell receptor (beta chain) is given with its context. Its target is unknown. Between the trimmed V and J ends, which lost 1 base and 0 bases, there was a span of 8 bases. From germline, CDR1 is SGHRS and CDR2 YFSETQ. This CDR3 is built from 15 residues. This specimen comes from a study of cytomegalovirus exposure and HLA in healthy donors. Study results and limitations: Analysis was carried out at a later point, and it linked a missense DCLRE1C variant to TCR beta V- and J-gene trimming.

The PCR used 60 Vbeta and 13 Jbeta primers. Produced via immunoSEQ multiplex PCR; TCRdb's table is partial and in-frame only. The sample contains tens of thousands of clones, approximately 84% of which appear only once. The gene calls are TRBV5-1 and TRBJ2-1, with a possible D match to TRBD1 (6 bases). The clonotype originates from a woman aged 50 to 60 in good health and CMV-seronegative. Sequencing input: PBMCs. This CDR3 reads CASSLQGSSYNEQFF. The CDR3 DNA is TGCGCCAGCAGCTTGCAGGGGAGCTCCTACAATGAGCAGTTCTTC. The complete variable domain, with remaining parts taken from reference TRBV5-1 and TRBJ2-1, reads KAGVTQTPRYLIKTRGQQVTLSCSPISGHRSVSWYQQTPGQGLQFLFEYFSETQRNKGNFPGRFSGRQFSNSRSEMNVSTLELGDSALYLCASSLQGSSYNEQFFGPGTRLTVL.